The clone carrying this T cell receptor (beta chain) was seen at least ten times. TCR beta CDR3 sequences were amplified from RNA transcripts. In the first-round RT-PCR of the TCR CDR3, the HTBI primer set was used. Using its own MiXCR run on the multiplex PCR reads, TCRdb lists one record per CDR3 protein. Among over 700,000 distinct CDR3 sequences listed, 38% were seen once. This entry is derived from a study of T cells in Graves' hyperthyroidism and ophthalmopathy. The CDR3 loop spans 14 amino acids. Germline values: CDR1 SGHTA, CDR2 FQGNSA. The V gene lost 3 bases and the J gene lost 6 bases, with 11 bases spanning the gap.

The origin of this receptor is a man in his late teens or twenties with Graves' hyperthyroidism. The sequenced material came from blood. The chain is built from TRBV7-2 and TRBJ2-2; D possibly corresponds to TRBD1 (6 bases). This chain's CDR3 is CASSLAWTAGELFF. The CDR3 DNA reads as TGTGCCAGCAGCTTGGCCTGGACAGCCGGGGAGCTGTTTTTT.